The rows below give T cell receptor beta chains drawn from one sample of a study of shared clonotypes between healthy human individuals. Data came from immunoSEQ multiplex PCR; TCRdb stores just in-frame clones and leaves some out. Of about 2 million clones listed, around 96% are singletons. The sample was naive CD8+ T cells sorted from blood. Receptor source: a man between 18 and 29 years old in good health. Both conserved end residues are part of each CDR3. The D gene is left open where the match is weak. Size values are once, few and many counts, or a class for expanded clones, and some rows have none.

j_gene: TRBJ1-5; v_gene: TRBV5-6; abundance: -; d_gene: -; CDR3nt: TGTGCCAGCAGCCCTGGTGTGGGAGGAGAGCCCCAGCATTTT; CDR3aa: CASSPGVGGEPQHF
j_gene: TRBJ1-1; v_gene: TRBV6-1; abundance: -; d_gene: -; CDR3nt: TGTGCCAGCAGCTTGCTCACAGGCCATACTGAAGCTTTCTTT; CDR3aa: CASSLLTGHTEAFF
j_gene: TRBJ1-3; v_gene: TRBV13; abundance: few; d_gene: -; CDR3nt: TGTGCCAGCAGCCCCTCTGGAAACACCATATATTTT; CDR3aa: CASSPSGNTIYF
j_gene: TRBJ1-1; v_gene: TRBV4-1; abundance: -; d_gene: -; CDR3nt: TGCGCCAGCAGCCAAGGGGACGGGGGATACACTGAAGCTTTCTTT; CDR3aa: CASSQGDGGYTEAFF
j_gene: TRBJ2-2; v_gene: TRBV7-6; abundance: -; d_gene: -; CDR3nt: TGTGCCAGCAGCTTAGTTCCGCAGGGCGCGGGAACCGGGGAGCTGTTTTTT; CDR3aa: CASSLVPQGAGTGELFF
j_gene: TRBJ2-7; v_gene: TRBV10-2; abundance: -; d_gene: TRBD2; CDR3nt: TGCGCCAGCAGGGAGATGGACGGCGGGAGCTCCTACGAGCAGTACTTC; CDR3aa: CASREMDGGSSYEQYF
j_gene: TRBJ2-1; v_gene: TRBV10-2; abundance: -; d_gene: TRBD2; CDR3nt: TGCGCCAGCAGGGAACCGGGACTAGTAAATGAGCAGTTCTTC; CDR3aa: CASREPGLVNEQFF
j_gene: TRBJ2-1; v_gene: TRBV19; abundance: -; d_gene: TRBD2; CDR3nt: TGTGCCAGTAGTTTAGCGGGAGGGCCGGATGAGCAGTTCTTC; CDR3aa: CASSLAGGPDEQFF
j_gene: TRBJ2-5; v_gene: TRBV7-2; abundance: -; d_gene: -; CDR3nt: TGTGCCAGCAGCTACCCTCAGGGTAGGACGGAGACCCAGTACTTC; CDR3aa: CASSYPQGRTETQYF
j_gene: TRBJ1-4; v_gene: TRBV29-1; abundance: -; d_gene: -; CDR3nt: TGCAGCGTTGGGCAGGCAAATGAAAAACTGTTTTTT; CDR3aa: CSVGQANEKLFF
j_gene: TRBJ1-5; v_gene: TRBV27; abundance: -; d_gene: -; CDR3nt: TGTGCCAGCAGTTTTTCGGGGTCCAATCAGCCCCAGCATTTT; CDR3aa: CASSFSGSNQPQHF
j_gene: TRBJ1-6; v_gene: TRBV25-1; abundance: -; d_gene: -; CDR3nt: TGTGCCAGCCAGGGTGCTTTAAGGTCACCCCTCCACTTT; CDR3aa: CASQGALRSPLHF
j_gene: TRBJ1-1; v_gene: TRBV10-3; abundance: -; d_gene: -; CDR3nt: TGTGCCATCAGTGACCCCATGAACACTGAAGCTTTCTTT; CDR3aa: CAISDPMNTEAFF
j_gene: TRBJ1-3; v_gene: TRBV7-9; abundance: -; d_gene: -; CDR3nt: TGTGCCAGCAGCGGGAGGACCGGAGAAAACACCATATATTTT; CDR3aa: CASSGRTGENTIYF
j_gene: TRBJ2-7; v_gene: TRBV27; abundance: -; d_gene: -; CDR3nt: TGTGCCAGCATGGACAGAGCCTACGAGCAGTACTTC; CDR3aa: CASMDRAYEQYF
j_gene: TRBJ1-4; v_gene: TRBV6-6; abundance: once; d_gene: -; CDR3nt: TGTGCCAGCAGAAATCAGGGGAATGAAAAACTGTTTTTT; CDR3aa: CASRNQGNEKLFF
j_gene: TRBJ1-2; v_gene: TRBV6-5; abundance: -; d_gene: -; CDR3nt: TGTGCCAGCAGTCAACAGGTTATGGGGACGAGGGGCTACACCTTC; CDR3aa: CASSQQVMGTRGYTF
j_gene: TRBJ1-2; v_gene: TRBV13; abundance: -; d_gene: -; CDR3nt: TGTGCCAGCAAAGGGACCGAGCCTGGCTACACCTTC; CDR3aa: CASKGTEPGYTF
j_gene: TRBJ2-5; v_gene: TRBV27; abundance: -; d_gene: TRBD2; CDR3nt: TGTGCCAGCAGTCTGGGACTAGCGGGAGAGACTGGATGGGAGACCCAGTACTTC; CDR3aa: CASSLGLAGETGWETQYF
j_gene: TRBJ2-7; v_gene: TRBV6-1; abundance: -; d_gene: -; CDR3nt: TGTGCCAGCAATCGGTCCTACGAGCAGTACTTC; CDR3aa: CASNRSYEQYF
j_gene: TRBJ2-2; v_gene: TRBV27; abundance: -; d_gene: -; CDR3nt: TGTGCCAGCAGTATCTTAGGCGGGGAGCTGTTTTTT; CDR3aa: CASSILGGELFF
j_gene: TRBJ2-3; v_gene: TRBV7-8; abundance: -; d_gene: TRBD2; CDR3nt: TGTGCCAGCCGGCCGGGACTAGCGGGAGGGCCAAGGTCTGATACGCAGTATTTT; CDR3aa: CASRPGLAGGPRSDTQYF
j_gene: TRBJ2-2; v_gene: TRBV9; abundance: -; d_gene: -; CDR3nt: TGTGCCAGCAGCCTAGGTCTCACCGGGGAGCTGTTTTTT; CDR3aa: CASSLGLTGELFF
j_gene: TRBJ1-5; v_gene: TRBV2; abundance: -; d_gene: -; CDR3nt: TGTGCCAGCAGTGACAGGGAGGGAATAGGCAATCAGCCCCAGCATTTT; CDR3aa: CASSDREGIGNQPQHF
j_gene: TRBJ1-1; v_gene: TRBV27; abundance: -; d_gene: TRBD1; CDR3nt: TGTGCCAGCAGTTTCGGGACAGGGGGATTAGGCACTGAAGCTTTCTTT; CDR3aa: CASSFGTGGLGTEAFF
j_gene: TRBJ2-7; v_gene: TRBV11-2; abundance: -; d_gene: -; CDR3nt: TGTGCCTCAAGGGACCCTACCTACGAGCAGTACTTC; CDR3aa: CASRDPTYEQYF
j_gene: TRBJ2-7; v_gene: TRBV30; abundance: -; d_gene: -; CDR3nt: TGTGCCTGGAGTGTACCGAACCTCCGGCCGGAGCAGTACTTC; CDR3aa: CAWSVPNLRPEQYF
j_gene: TRBJ1-1; v_gene: TRBV10-3; abundance: -; d_gene: -; CDR3nt: TGTGCCGCCGGGTCCTCCAGCACTGAAGCTTTCTTT; CDR3aa: CAAGSSSTEAFF
j_gene: TRBJ1-5; v_gene: TRBV28; abundance: -; d_gene: TRBD1; CDR3nt: TGTGCCAGCAGCTTCCTCACAGGGGCCTCAAATCAGCCCCAGCATTTT; CDR3aa: CASSFLTGASNQPQHF
j_gene: TRBJ1-2; v_gene: TRBV28; abundance: -; d_gene: -; CDR3nt: TGTGCCAGCAGTTTCGGATCCGGGGATGGCTACACCTTC; CDR3aa: CASSFGSGDGYTF
j_gene: TRBJ2-1; v_gene: TRBV4-1; abundance: -; d_gene: TRBD2; CDR3nt: TGCGCCAGCAGCCAAGATCAGGCGGGAGTTGACAATGAGCAGTTCTTC; CDR3aa: CASSQDQAGVDNEQFF
j_gene: TRBJ2-7; v_gene: TRBV18; abundance: -; d_gene: -; CDR3nt: TGTGCCAGCTCCGCATCGGGCGGGGTCTACGAGCAGTACTTC; CDR3aa: CASSASGGVYEQYF
j_gene: TRBJ1-2; v_gene: TRBV30; abundance: -; d_gene: -; CDR3nt: TGTGCCTGGACCGATCTGGGGACGTCGAACTATGGCTACACCTTC; CDR3aa: CAWTDLGTSNYGYTF
j_gene: TRBJ2-4; v_gene: TRBV9; abundance: -; d_gene: TRBD1; CDR3nt: TGTGCCAGCAGCGGGAAGACAGGGGAAAACATTCAGTACTTC; CDR3aa: CASSGKTGENIQYF
j_gene: TRBJ2-1; v_gene: TRBV7-9; abundance: -; d_gene: TRBD2; CDR3nt: TGTGCCAGCAGTAGTAGCGGGAGGGCTAATAATGAGCAGTTCTTC; CDR3aa: CASSSSGRANNEQFF
j_gene: TRBJ2-7; v_gene: TRBV9; abundance: -; d_gene: TRBD1; CDR3nt: TGTGCCAGCAGCGCCGGGGACAGCCCTCCATACGAGCAGTACTTC; CDR3aa: CASSAGDSPPYEQYF
j_gene: TRBJ2-7; v_gene: TRBV5-6; abundance: -; d_gene: TRBD1; CDR3nt: TGTGCCAGCAGCTGGGACAGGGGGCACGAGCAGTACTTC; CDR3aa: CASSWDRGHEQYF
j_gene: TRBJ2-3; v_gene: TRBV7-9; abundance: once; d_gene: -; CDR3nt: TGTGCCAGCAGCTTCTTGGCCACAGATACGCAGTATTTT; CDR3aa: CASSFLATDTQYF
j_gene: TRBJ2-7; v_gene: TRBV2; abundance: -; d_gene: -; CDR3nt: TGTGCCAGCAGGCCGGGACGGAGCTCCTACGAGCAGTACTTC; CDR3aa: CASRPGRSSYEQYF
j_gene: TRBJ2-7; v_gene: TRBV5-5; abundance: -; d_gene: TRBD2; CDR3nt: TGTGCCAGCAGCTTAACTGCGGGAGCTGTTTACGAGCAGTACTTC; CDR3aa: CASSLTAGAVYEQYF
j_gene: TRBJ2-7; v_gene: TRBV6-1; abundance: -; d_gene: -; CDR3nt: TGTGCCAGCGACCCCGGACACCCCTACGAGCAGTACTTC; CDR3aa: CASDPGHPYEQYF
j_gene: TRBJ2-1; v_gene: TRBV15; abundance: -; d_gene: -; CDR3nt: TGTGCCACCTCGGGGGTCAATGAGCAGTTCTTC; CDR3aa: CATSGVNEQFF
j_gene: TRBJ1-2; v_gene: TRBV4-3; abundance: -; d_gene: -; CDR3nt: TGCGCCAGCAGCCAAGAACCAGTAGGCGCCTATGGCTACACCTTC; CDR3aa: CASSQEPVGAYGYTF
j_gene: TRBJ2-5; v_gene: TRBV5-6; abundance: -; d_gene: TRBD2; CDR3nt: TGTGCCAGCAGCTTGGAACTATACGGCGCGGGAGGGCCCGAAGAGACCCAGTACTTC; CDR3aa: CASSLELYGAGGPEETQYF
j_gene: TRBJ1-3; v_gene: TRBV30; abundance: -; d_gene: -; CDR3nt: TGTGCCTGGACCGTCGGAAGCTCTGGAAACACCATATATTTT; CDR3aa: CAWTVGSSGNTIYF
j_gene: TRBJ2-1; v_gene: TRBV5-5; abundance: -; d_gene: -; CDR3nt: TGTGCCAGCACTCATACGGGGGATAGCTCCTACAATGAGCAGTTCTTC; CDR3aa: CASTHTGDSSYNEQFF
j_gene: TRBJ2-3; v_gene: TRBV4-1; abundance: -; d_gene: -; CDR3nt: TGCGCCAGCAGCCAAGTACAAGCAGATACGCAGTATTTT; CDR3aa: CASSQVQADTQYF
j_gene: TRBJ2-1; v_gene: TRBV5-8; abundance: -; d_gene: -; CDR3nt: TGTGCCAGCAGCTTGGAGGGGGTATCCGGCAATGAGCAGTTCTTC; CDR3aa: CASSLEGVSGNEQFF
j_gene: TRBJ2-2; v_gene: TRBV7-9; abundance: -; d_gene: -; CDR3nt: TGTGCCAGCAGCTTGGGTGAGGGGACCGGGGAGCTGTTTTTT; CDR3aa: CASSLGEGTGELFF
j_gene: TRBJ2-1; v_gene: TRBV30; abundance: -; d_gene: -; CDR3nt: TGTGCCTGGAGTGCCCCCGGTGAGCAGTTCTTC; CDR3aa: CAWSAPGEQFF
j_gene: TRBJ1-4; v_gene: TRBV7-9; abundance: -; d_gene: -; CDR3nt: TGTGCCAGCAGCTCTTATCCAGTCTGGGGTGAGGGTGAAAAACTGTTTTTT; CDR3aa: CASSSYPVWGEGEKLFF
j_gene: TRBJ1-2; v_gene: TRBV4-1; abundance: -; d_gene: -; CDR3nt: TGCGCCAGCAGCCAAGATGGAGGATGGGACTATGGCTACACCTTC; CDR3aa: CASSQDGGWDYGYTF
j_gene: TRBJ2-6; v_gene: TRBV6-5; abundance: -; d_gene: -; CDR3nt: TGTGCCAGCAGTGCTGGGGCCAACGTCCTGACTTTC; CDR3aa: CASSAGANVLTF
j_gene: TRBJ2-7; v_gene: TRBV6-5; abundance: -; d_gene: -; CDR3nt: TGTGCCAGCAGTTACTCGGACTCCACCGACTACGAGCAGTACTTC; CDR3aa: CASSYSDSTDYEQYF
j_gene: TRBJ2-7; v_gene: TRBV27; abundance: -; d_gene: TRBD2; CDR3nt: TGTGCCAGCAGTCCAATAGCGGGAGGTAAGCCGAGGTACGAGCAGTACTTC; CDR3aa: CASSPIAGGKPRYEQYF